The table lists the clone carrying this T cell receptor beta chain with a few counts. This sample was included in a study of early T cells in non-severe SARS-CoV-2 infection. This CDR3 spans 15 amino acids. Germline V gene lookup returns CDR1 DFQATT and CDR2 SNEGSKA (reference sequence). The V gene lost 5 bases and the J gene lost 0 bases, with 17 bases spanning the gap. Unique molecular identifiers tagged individual cDNA molecules. TCRdb analysed the 5' RACE reads with MiXCR anew, one entry per CDR3 protein. The table shows 60,000 or so distinct CDR3 sequences, with 10% to 11% occurring only once. V gene TRBV20-1 combines with J gene TRBJ2-7; perhaps TRBD1 as D (6 bases). Input material: whole blood. The receptor's source is an adult who was a healthcare worker with PCR-confirmed SARS-CoV-2 infection or an uninfected control (not recorded which). CDR3 DNA sequence: TGCAGTGCTCCAAGGATTACGGGACACTCCTACGAGCAGTACTTC. Translated: CSAPRITGHSYEQYF.